The 8 T cell receptor beta chains below come from one sample, sequenced in a study of blood T cell repertoires in COVID-19. Repertoires were generated with immunoSEQ multiplex PCR, while TCRdb's copy carries only in-frame clones and drops some. The table shows about 370,000 clones, with 75% to 90% occurring only once. The sample consisted of PBMCs or T cells enriched from blood (not recorded which). The source of these receptors is a man younger than 35 who had recovered from COVID-19.

V gene TRBV12-3 or TRBV12-4 combines with J gene TRBJ2-1; TRBD2 aligns across 8 bases. Germline trimming cut 6 bases from V and 9 bases from J; bases unmatched to any gene: 7. The CDR3 is 13 residues long. The CDR3 nucleotides read TGTGCCAGCAGCCCACCGGGGGGGGCTGAGCAGTTCTTC. Amino acids: CASSPPGGAEQFF.

This chain uses TRBV15 with TRBJ2-7; TRBD1 agrees at 7 bases. The CDR3 sequence is 15 residues long. The trim removed 1 base at V and 3 bases at J, leaving 6 bases unmatched. CDR1 is LNHNV and CDR2 is YYDKDF in the germline V gene (reference sequence). In DNA, the CDR3 is TGTGCCACCAGCAGAGGGACAGGACAAATCTACGAGCAGTACTTC. Amino acids: CATSRGTGQIYEQYF.

This sequence joins TRBV10-1 and TRBJ2-3, with a weak D call TRBD1 (7 bases). Germline V gives CDR1 WNHNN, CDR2 SYGVQD (reference sequence). The germline V and J ends were trimmed by 5 bases and 1 base, with 22 bases remaining between them. The CDR3 has 18 residues. CDR3 sequence (DNA): TGCGCCAGCAGTCCAAGAAGAGGTAGCGGACAGGGCACAGATACGCAGTATTTT. It codes for CASSPRRGSGQGTDTQYF.

V and J are TRBV5-1 and TRBJ2-3, with 8 bases lining up with TRBD1. V lost 0 bases and J lost 4; bases outside the gene matches: 13. CDR3 length: 18 amino acids. Germline CDR1 SGHRS, CDR2 YFSETQ. The CDR3 region is CASSLAALQGVRSDTQYF. Here the CDR3 DNA reads TGCGCCAGCAGCTTGGCCGCTCTACAGGGGGTTCGTTCAGATACGCAGTATTTT.

The chain joins TRBV11-2 to TRBJ2-1; D possibly corresponds to TRBD1 (5 bases). The ends were cut back, 1 base at V and 4 bases at J, with 8 bases in the middle. The CDR3 sequence is 14 residues long. Looked up from germline, CDR1 is SGHAT and CDR2 is FQNNGV. CDR3 loop: CASSLGQIYNEQFF. The CDR3 DNA sequence: TGTGCCAGCAGCTTAGGACAGATTTACAATGAGCAGTTCTTC. The full variable domain, in which reference TRBV11-2 and TRBJ2-1 provide the parts outside the CDR3, is EAGVAQSPRYKIIEKRQSVAFWCNPISGHATLYWYQQILGQGPKLLIQFQNNGVVDDSQLPKDRFSAERLKGVDSTLKIQPAKLEDSAVYLCASSLGQIYNEQFFGPGTRLTVL.

This clone was seen just once. The chain employs TRBV5-4 and TRBJ2-7; 9 bases agree with TRBD2. CDR3 length equals 15 residues. Per germline, CDR1 SGHNT and CDR2 YYREEE (reference sequence). J lost 7 bases, V lost 3 bases, and 11 bases had no gene match. The CDR3 DNA reads TGTGCCAGCAGCTGGGCCGGGACTAGCAGTAATGAGCAGTACTTC. Protein: CASSWAGTSSNEQYF.

The J gene is TRBJ2-5, the V gene TRBV24-1; TRBD1 matches at 8 bases. V lost 2 bases, J lost 1 base, and 5 bases stayed unmatched. The CDR3 loop spans 16 amino acids. The germline gives CDR1 KGHDR, CDR2 SFDVKD. CDR3 residues: CATSDSGQGGQETQYF. CDR3 nucleotide sequence: TGTGCCACCAGTGATTCAGGACAGGGCGGCCAAGAGACCCAGTACTTC.

The chain joins TRBV6-5 to TRBJ1-2, with D possibly being TRBD1 (6 bases). V lost 8 bases and J lost 0, with 13 bases in between. This CDR3 region has 14 residues. Germline V CDR1 and CDR2: MNHEY, SVGAGI. Here the CDR3 reads CASRRGGPNYGYTF. DNA of the CDR3: TGTGCCAGCCGTAGAGGGGGTCCTAACTATGGCTACACCTTC.